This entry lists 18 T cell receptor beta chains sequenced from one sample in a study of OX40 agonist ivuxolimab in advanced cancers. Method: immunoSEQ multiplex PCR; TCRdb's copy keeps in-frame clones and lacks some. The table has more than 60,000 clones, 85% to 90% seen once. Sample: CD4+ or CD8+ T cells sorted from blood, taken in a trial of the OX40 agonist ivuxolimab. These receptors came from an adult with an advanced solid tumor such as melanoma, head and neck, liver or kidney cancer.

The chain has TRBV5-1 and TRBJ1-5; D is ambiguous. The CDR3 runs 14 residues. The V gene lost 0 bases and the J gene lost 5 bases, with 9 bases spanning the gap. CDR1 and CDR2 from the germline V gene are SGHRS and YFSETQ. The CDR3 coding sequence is TGCGCCAGCAGCTTGGATCGAAGCCATCAGCCCCAGCATTTT. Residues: CASSLDRSHQPQHF.

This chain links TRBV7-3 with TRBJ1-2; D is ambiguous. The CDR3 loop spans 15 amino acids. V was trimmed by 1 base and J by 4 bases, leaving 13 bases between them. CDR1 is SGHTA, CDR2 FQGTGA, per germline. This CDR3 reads CASSLSGGSTYGYTF. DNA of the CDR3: TGTGCCAGCAGCTTAAGCGGAGGGTCGACCTATGGCTACACCTTC.

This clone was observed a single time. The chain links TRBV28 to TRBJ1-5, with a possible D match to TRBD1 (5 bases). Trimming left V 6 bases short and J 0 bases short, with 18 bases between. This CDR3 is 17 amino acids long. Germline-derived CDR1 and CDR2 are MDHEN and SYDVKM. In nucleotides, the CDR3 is TGTGCCAGCAGGGGCGCAGGGCCGGTAAATAGCAATCAGCCCCAGCATTTT. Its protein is CASRGAGPVNSNQPQHF.

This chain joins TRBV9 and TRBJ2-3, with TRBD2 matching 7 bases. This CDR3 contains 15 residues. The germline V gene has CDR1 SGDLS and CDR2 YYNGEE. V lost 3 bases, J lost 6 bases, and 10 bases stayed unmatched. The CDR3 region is CASSDRDYQTDTQYF. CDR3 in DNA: TGTGCCAGCAGCGACCGGGACTATCAAACGGATACGCAGTATTTT.

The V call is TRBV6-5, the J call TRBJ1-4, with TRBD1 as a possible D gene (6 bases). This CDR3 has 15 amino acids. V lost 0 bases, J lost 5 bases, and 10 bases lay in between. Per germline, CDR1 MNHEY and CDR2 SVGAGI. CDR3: CASSYSGRGNEKLFF. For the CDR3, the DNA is TGTGCCAGCAGTTACTCGGGCAGGGGAAATGAAAAACTGTTTTTT.

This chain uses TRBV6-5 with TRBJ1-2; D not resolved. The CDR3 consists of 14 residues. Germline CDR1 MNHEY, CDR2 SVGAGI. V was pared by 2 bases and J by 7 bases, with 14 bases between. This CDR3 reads CASSYIGQWGGYTF. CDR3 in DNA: TGTGCCAGCAGTTACATCGGCCAGTGGGGTGGCTACACCTTC.

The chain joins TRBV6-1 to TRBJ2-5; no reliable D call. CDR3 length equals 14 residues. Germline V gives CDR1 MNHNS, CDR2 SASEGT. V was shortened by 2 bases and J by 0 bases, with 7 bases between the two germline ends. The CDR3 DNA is TGTGCCAGCAGTGAATTCCTGTACCAAGAGACCCAGTACTTC. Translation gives CASSEFLYQETQYF.

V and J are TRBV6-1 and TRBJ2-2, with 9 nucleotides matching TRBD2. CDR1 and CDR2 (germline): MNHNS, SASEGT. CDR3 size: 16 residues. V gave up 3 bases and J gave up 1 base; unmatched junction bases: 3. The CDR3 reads CASSDPSGMNTGELFF. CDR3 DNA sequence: TGTGCCAGCAGTGATCCTAGCGGGATGAACACCGGGGAGCTGTTTTTT.

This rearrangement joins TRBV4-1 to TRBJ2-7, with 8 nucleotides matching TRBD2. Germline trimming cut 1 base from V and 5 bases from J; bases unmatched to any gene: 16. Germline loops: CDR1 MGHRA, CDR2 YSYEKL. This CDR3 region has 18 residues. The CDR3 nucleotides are TGCGCCAGCAGCCAAGTATGGCTAAGAGCGGGGGCGTTGGACGAGCAGTACTTC. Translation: CASSQVWLRAGALDEQYF.

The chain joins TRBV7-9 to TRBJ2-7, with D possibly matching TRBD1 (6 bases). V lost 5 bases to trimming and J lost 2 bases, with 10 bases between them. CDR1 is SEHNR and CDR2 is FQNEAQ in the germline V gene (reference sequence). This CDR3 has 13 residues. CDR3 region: CASSTQGPYEQYF. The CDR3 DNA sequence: TGTGCCAGCAGCACACAGGGACCCTACGAGCAGTACTTC. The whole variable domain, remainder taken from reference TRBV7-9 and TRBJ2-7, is DTGVSQNPRHKITKRGQNVTFRCDPISEHNRLYWYRQTLGQGPEFLTYFQNEAQLEKSRLLSDRFSAERPKGSFSTLEIQRTEQGDSAMYLCASSTQGPYEQYFGPGTRLTVT.

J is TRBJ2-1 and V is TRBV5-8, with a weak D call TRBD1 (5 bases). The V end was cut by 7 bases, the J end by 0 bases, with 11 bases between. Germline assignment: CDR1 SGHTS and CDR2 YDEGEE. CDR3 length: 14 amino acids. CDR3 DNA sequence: TGTGCCAGCGTGACAGTTAGCTCCTACAATGAGCAGTTCTTC. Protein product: CASVTVSSYNEQFF.

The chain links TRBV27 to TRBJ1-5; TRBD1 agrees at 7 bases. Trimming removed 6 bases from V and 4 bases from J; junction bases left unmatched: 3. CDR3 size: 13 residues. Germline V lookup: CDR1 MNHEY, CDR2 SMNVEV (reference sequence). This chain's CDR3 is CASSQQGNQPQHF. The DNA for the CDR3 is TGTGCCAGCAGCCAACAGGGGAATCAGCCCCAGCATTTT.

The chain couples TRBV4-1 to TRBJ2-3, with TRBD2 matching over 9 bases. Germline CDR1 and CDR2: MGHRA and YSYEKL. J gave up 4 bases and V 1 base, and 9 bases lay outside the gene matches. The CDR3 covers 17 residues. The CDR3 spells CASSQASAGGLADTQYF. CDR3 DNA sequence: TGCGCCAGCAGCCAAGCTTCAGCGGGGGGATTGGCAGATACGCAGTATTTT.

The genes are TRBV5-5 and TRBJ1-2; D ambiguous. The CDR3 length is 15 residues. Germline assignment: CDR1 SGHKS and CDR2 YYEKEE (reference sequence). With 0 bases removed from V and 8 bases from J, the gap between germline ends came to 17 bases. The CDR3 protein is CASSLEVGSLGGYTF. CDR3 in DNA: TGTGCCAGCAGCTTGGAGGTTGGCAGTCTGGGAGGCTACACCTTC.

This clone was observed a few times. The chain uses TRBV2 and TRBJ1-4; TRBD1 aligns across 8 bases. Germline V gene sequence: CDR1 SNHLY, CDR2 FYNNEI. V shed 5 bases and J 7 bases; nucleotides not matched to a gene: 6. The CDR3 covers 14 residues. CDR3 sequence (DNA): TGTGCCAGCAGTAACCGGGACAGGCTTGAAAAACTGTTTTTT. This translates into CASSNRDRLEKLFF.

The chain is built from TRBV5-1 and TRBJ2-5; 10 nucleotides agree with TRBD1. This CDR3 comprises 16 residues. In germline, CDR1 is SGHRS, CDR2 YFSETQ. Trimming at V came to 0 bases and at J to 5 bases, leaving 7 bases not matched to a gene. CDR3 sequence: CASSLVSTGGRETQYF. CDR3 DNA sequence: TGCGCCAGCAGCTTGGTGTCGACAGGGGGCCGGGAGACCCAGTACTTC.

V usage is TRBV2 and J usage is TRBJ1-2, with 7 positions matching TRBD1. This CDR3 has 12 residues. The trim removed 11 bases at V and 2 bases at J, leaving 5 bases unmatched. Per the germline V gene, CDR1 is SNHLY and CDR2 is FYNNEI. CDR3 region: CAGQERNYGYTF. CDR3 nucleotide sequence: TGTGCCGGACAGGAGAGAAACTATGGCTACACCTTC.

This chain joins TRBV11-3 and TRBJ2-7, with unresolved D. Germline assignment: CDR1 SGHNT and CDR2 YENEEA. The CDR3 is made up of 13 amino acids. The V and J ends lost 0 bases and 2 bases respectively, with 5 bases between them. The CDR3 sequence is CASSLEAAYEQYF. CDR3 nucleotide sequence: TGTGCCAGCAGCTTAGAGGCAGCCTACGAGCAGTACTTC.